This T cell receptor (beta chain) originates from a study of monozygotic twins with inflammatory bowel disease. This CDR3 is 16 amino acids long. The V gene's germline CDR1 is SGHNT and CDR2 YYREEE (reference sequence). One entry per CDR3 protein, without DNA, is what TCRdb gives after re-calling the 5' RACE reads. Here the sample table reports 300,000 to 400,000 distinct CDR3 sequences. The study, taken as a whole, reports: The co-twins with IBD showed lower TCRbeta diversity (inverse Simpson) than their healthy siblings. Evidence failed to back one strong IBD-linked signal or clonotype.

For this clonotype: The antigen is not known.

The chain recombines TRBV5-4 with TRBJ1-5; absent DNA, TCRdb's TRBD1 call cannot be checked. The TCR sequence derives from a human donor with ulcerative colitis or Crohn's disease, or a healthy co-twin of an affected twin (not recorded which). The sequenced sample consisted of blood. CDR3 loop: CASSGAPGQTNQPQHF.